Presented here are 3 T cell receptor beta chains from one specimen sequenced in a study of PD-1 blockade in mismatch repair-deficient tumors. TCRdb keeps only in-frame clones here, not all; method: immunoSEQ multiplex PCR. The profile shows about 120,000 clones, 88% of them singletons. The sequencing here drew on peripheral blood, taken approximately 70 weeks after starting pembrolizumab. The source is an adult with mismatch repair-deficient cancer.

The chain recombines TRBV29-1 with TRBJ2-3; no firm D call. The germline V gene encodes CDR1 SQVTM and CDR2 ANQGSEA. V was clipped by 6 bases and J by 2 bases, with 15 bases between them. The CDR3 runs to 14 residues. CDR3 in amino acids: CSVPLSQYTDTQYF. The CDR3 DNA reads as TGCAGCGTCCCACTTTCGCAGTACACAGATACGCAGTATTTT.

This clone was detected a few times. CDR3 sequence reads: CASSYSGRGEQYF. The CDR3 nucleotides are TGTGCCAGCAGTTATAGCGGGAGGGGCGAGCAGTACTTC. The chain joins TRBV27 to TRBJ2-7; 11 bases match TRBD2. The CDR3 totals 13 residues. The V segment lost 4 bases and the J segment 6 bases; nucleotides outside the gene matches: 2. Germline V gene data show CDR1 as MNHEY and CDR2 as SMNVEV (reference sequence).

Regarding this clone: At the DNA level, this CDR3 is encoded by other sequences in the same sample as well. The chain employs TRBV28 and TRBJ1-4, with D possibly matching TRBD1 (5 bases). This CDR3 contains 14 residues. CDR1 and CDR2 from the germline V gene are MDHEN and SYDVKM. Trimming cost V 3 bases and J 0 bases, with 5 bases left between them. The chain's CDR3 is CASSLTATNEKLFF. In DNA, the CDR3 is TGTGCCAGCAGTTTGACAGCAACTAATGAAAAACTGTTTTTT.